Listed below are T cell receptor beta chains from one sample, sequenced in a study of blood T cell repertoires in COVID-19. Data came from immunoSEQ multiplex PCR; TCRdb stores just in-frame clones and leaves some out. Seen here are 180,000 or so clones, under 90% observed once, and the top ten hold approximately 6.7%. Sequenced material: peripheral blood. These receptor sequences come from a man between 40 and 49 years old with acute or convalescent COVID-19. CDR3s include the opening cysteine and the closing phenylalanine or tryptophan. D genes are given only for firm matches. Clone sizes are given selectively: once, few, many, or a class where the clone is expanded.

V	D	J	size	CDR3	DNA
TRBV12-3/TRBV12-4	NA	TRBJ1-3	NA	CASVSGNTIYF	TGTGCCTCAGTGTCTGGAAACACCATATATTTT
TRBV9	TRBD2	TRBJ2-3	NA	CASSLSGTSGSDTQYF	TGTGCCAGCAGCCTCTCCGGGACTAGCGGCTCAGATACGCAGTATTTT
TRBV14	TRBD2	TRBJ2-2	NA	CASSHPRGGVTGELFF	TGTGCCAGCAGCCACCCCCGGGGGGGGGTCACCGGGGAGCTGTTTTTT
TRBV7-8	TRBD1	TRBJ2-7	once	CASSLEGQDNEQYF	TGTGCCAGCAGCTTAGAAGGACAGGATAACGAGCAGTACTTC
TRBV18	NA	TRBJ2-7	NA	CASSPPQGEQYF	TGTGCCAGCTCGCCCCCCCAGGGGGAGCAGTACTTC
TRBV6-5	TRBD1	TRBJ1-1	NA	CASSYNRGALGEAFF	TGTGCCAGCAGTTACAACAGGGGGGCGCTGGGTGAAGCTTTCTTT
TRBV6-2/TRBV6-3	NA	TRBJ2-7	NA	CASSYSNLGQVSLMQYF	TGTGCCAGCAGTTACTCGAATCTGGGCCAGGTGTCCTTGATGCAGTACTTC
TRBV29-1	NA	TRBJ1-2	NA	CSVEGPGGAGYGYTF	TGCAGCGTTGAAGGCCCGGGGGGCGCTGGCTATGGCTACACCTTC
TRBV7-2	NA	TRBJ1-1	NA	CASSLGAGNTEAFF	TGTGCCAGCAGCTTAGGCGCAGGGAACACTGAAGCTTTCTTT
TRBV24-1	TRBD2	TRBJ2-1	NA	CATSDDPDGGSTMNEQFF	TGTGCCACCAGTGACGACCCAGACGGGGGGTCCACGATGAATGAGCAGTTCTTC
TRBV6-5	NA	TRBJ1-3	NA	CASKITQSEGNTIYF	TGTGCCAGCAAAATAACTCAGAGCGAGGGAAACACCATATATTTT
TRBV10-3	TRBD1	TRBJ1-1	NA	CAISESQGAWDTEAFF	TGTGCCATCAGTGAGTCGCAGGGGGCATGGGACACTGAAGCTTTCTTT
TRBV19	TRBD1	TRBJ1-1	NA	CASSIGPGTGRNTEAFF	TGTGCCAGTAGTATCGGTCCCGGGACAGGGAGGAACACTGAAGCTTTCTTT
TRBV11-2	TRBD1	TRBJ2-7	NA	CASSLDRGRGYEQYF	TGTGCCAGCAGCTTAGACAGGGGGCGCGGTTACGAGCAGTACTTC
TRBV2	TRBD1	TRBJ2-1	NA	CASSEGRGLYNEQFF	TGTGCCAGCAGTGAAGGCAGGGGGCTCTACAATGAGCAGTTCTTC
TRBV14	NA	TRBJ2-3	NA	CASSQGLLFTDTQYF	TGTGCCAGCAGCCAAGGTCTCCTTTTCACAGATACGCAGTATTTT
TRBV30	TRBD1	TRBJ1-6	NA	CAWRNRGDSPLHF	TGTGCCTGGAGAAACAGGGGGGATTCACCCCTCCACTTT
TRBV6-4	NA	TRBJ2-1	NA	CASSDRAGLNEQFF	TGTGCCAGCAGTGACAGGGCAGGGTTAAATGAGCAGTTCTTC
TRBV11-2	TRBD1	TRBJ1-3	NA	CASSPQGAGGNTIYF	TGTGCCAGCAGCCCTCAGGGGGCGGGAGGAAACACCATATATTTT
TRBV10-1	TRBD1	TRBJ1-2	few	CASSPGTGILGYTF	TGCGCCAGCAGTCCCGGGACAGGGATTCTTGGCTACACCTTC
TRBV6-2/TRBV6-3	TRBD1	TRBJ1-2	NA	CASSYGPGGRNYGYTF	TGTGCCAGCAGTTACGGCCCAGGGGGCAGGAACTATGGCTACACCTTC
TRBV10-1	NA	TRBJ2-1	NA	CASSDGAGYNEQFF	TGCGCCAGCAGTGATGGGGCCGGCTACAATGAGCAGTTCTTC
TRBV1	NA	TRBJ1-1	NA	CTGQGAIGYTEAFF	TGCACCGGACAGGGGGCGATCGGATACACTGAAGCTTTCTTT
TRBV4-1	NA	TRBJ1-6	NA	CASSQPVGGSPLHF	TGCGCCAGCAGCCAGCCGGTGGGGGGGTCACCCCTCCACTTT
TRBV20-1	TRBD1	TRBJ2-7	NA	CSASGDRGYEQYF	TGCAGTGCTAGTGGGGACAGGGGCTACGAGCAGTACTTC
TRBV5-1	TRBD2	TRBJ2-7	NA	CASSGSLAPVYEQYF	TGCGCCAGCAGCGGGTCACTAGCGCCTGTCTACGAGCAGTACTTC
TRBV10-2	NA	TRBJ1-2	NA	CASSESPGPYGYTF	TGCGCCAGCAGTGAGAGTCCCGGTCCCTATGGCTACACCTTC
TRBV18	NA	TRBJ1-5	NA	CASSPPGSRNQPQHF	TGTGCCAGCTCACCTCCTGGCAGTCGCAATCAGCCCCAGCATTTT